This T cell receptor (beta chain) was found in a study of Graves' ophthalmopathy and Graves' hyperthyroidism listed by TCRdb under 2018. About the full investigation: Peripheral blood was collected at initial diagnosis, prior to any treatment. An independent validation cohort comprised under 20 hyperthyroidism patients and roughly 15 patients who later progressed from hyperthyroidism to ophthalmopathy. Following sampling, methimazole starting at 30 mg daily was administered to hyperthyroidism patients, and high-dose intravenous methylprednisolone was administered to ophthalmopathy patients. In total, 120 to 150 blood samples were TCR-sequenced: fewer than 50 ophthalmopathy, around 75 hyperthyroidism and approximately 17 hyperthyroidism-to-ophthalmopathy patients. The study used signatures of the TCR beta repertoire to tell Graves' ophthalmopathy apart from Graves' hyperthyroidism and to predict which patients would progress to ophthalmopathy. To explore V-J signatures that distinguish ophthalmopathy from hyperthyroidism, a discovery set of about a hundred patients was enrolled, made up of around 44 with ophthalmopathy and some 58 with stable hyperthyroidism. In over five hyperthyroidism patients, the T-cell repertoires found in thyroid tissue were compared with those found in blood. Study-wide findings and limitations: Among expanded thyroid clonotypes with frequency above 0.001, most also showed up in blood, which suggests that blood repertoires may reflect the thyroid immune response. In cross-validation, the 13-signature model distinguished ophthalmopathy from stable hyperthyroidism with approximately 90% sensitivity and about 81% specificity, while in the test set the corresponding values were roughly 80% and 75%. No statistical method was used to set the sample size in advance, and the investigators knew which group each participant was assigned to. In validation, the model predicted ophthalmopathy progression with 55% to 71% sensitivity and 72.22% specificity; around twelve predicted patients were CT-confirmed with GO in a median of about 6.1 months.

From the cysteine through the phenylalanine, the CDR3 covers 12 amino acids. The read is trimmed to its CDR3 DNA, 36 bases read in frame from base 1. CDR1 SNHLY and CDR2 FYNNEI were looked up in the germline V gene. V is cut by 6 bases and J by 9 bases, and the space between the germline ends is 12 bases. This clonotype was detected ten times or more. Its antigen is currently not known. Base qualities are not at hand, and no much larger clone is one base apart. Patients with ophthalmopathy had moderately to severely active disease, with a Clinical Activity Score of 3 or more, a NOSPECS grade of 4 or more, and a disease duration of less than 3 months. Patients with other autoimmune diseases, uncontrolled infections, pregnancy or lactation were excluded from the study. Diagnosis relied on clinical symptoms, serum thyroxine, TRAb, thyroid ultrasound and orbital computed tomography. PBMCs were isolated from roughly 10 ml of fresh peripheral blood by Ficoll-Paque density gradient centrifugation. Trizol reagent was used to extract the total RNA, and its quality was then checked on an Agilent 2100 Bioanalyzer.

For repertoire sequencing, TCR beta CDR3 regions were amplified from RNA transcripts. The first round of RT-PCR was done with HTBI primers and the Qiagen OneStep RT-PCR kit, and was followed by a second round of multiplex PCR, then size selection and purification. Libraries were sequenced paired-end with 100 bp reads on an Illumina HiSeq2000. The source study handled its data this way. SOAPnuke was used to process the reads, removing any read that contained adapters or uncalled bases, had a mean Phred below 15, or lacked an exact match to the constant primer or identifier. COPE v1.2.5 was used to merge the high-quality paired reads. Each unique nucleotide sequence was treated as a clonotype, and MiTCR v1.1 was used to align the clonotypes to the IMGT TRB V, D and J references. The analysis was limited to V-J combinations with a frequency above 0.0001, which together covered 98% to 99.2% of repertoires. For each V-J combination, a TCR clonal expansion and chaos score was defined as the ratio of F50 clonal expansion to chaos observed in the TCRdist matrix. Features were reduced by Welch's t-statistics and random forest to about a dozen V-J combinations, which fed a naive Bayes classifier. The similarity between thyroid and blood repertoires was quantified using the Morisita-Horn index. The raw public data were reprocessed by TCRdb itself: fastp quality trimming at Q25, MiXCR clonotype calling, in-frame beta chains only. Identical CDR3 proteins give one entry, which carries the most common genes and DNA. Clone size and V and J calls follow TCRdb, not the original study. In this sample the table shows about 740,000 distinct CDR3 sequences, approximately 40% of which occur a single time. Jointly, the top ten make up roughly 45% of the sample.

The rearranged chain carries TRBV2 and TRBJ1-5; TRBD1 is perhaps the D gene, given 6 matching bases. The sequenced sample was peripheral blood. This sequence originates from an adult man with Graves' ophthalmopathy. The DNA is as follows: TGTGCCAGCAGACAGGGTAACTCGCCCCAGCATTTT. It specifies CASRQGNSPQHF.